One T cell receptor beta chain is described in this entry. Its target is not known. Germline CDR1 is SGDLS and CDR2 is YYNGEE. This CDR3 comprises 16 residues. Between the trimmed V and J ends, which lost 3 bases and 4 bases, there was a span of 14 bases. The test was conducted at deep level. TCRdb keeps only in-frame clones here, not all; method: immunoSEQ multiplex PCR. This sample yields over 2,000,000 clones, of which 90% to 95% are seen a single time; under 2% belongs to the top ten. These data come from a study of shared clonotypes between healthy human individuals. General study results and limits: Sequencing depth was expected to affect clonotype sharing among donors. Only a few donors were included, so the genetic and exposure-history diversity represented was limited.

As defined, naive CD8 cells were CD45RO-negative and positively selected for CCR7, with terminally differentiated effector memory CD45RA+ cells excluded. The chain combines TRBV9 with TRBJ2-6; D is uncertain. The TCR comes from a man aged 18 to 29 in good health. Some clones in this sample may be carry-over from other donors' samples. Sequencing was carried out using naive CD8+ T cells from PBMCs. CDR3 sequence (DNA): TGTGCCAGCAGCGGTATTAGGGCAGCCGGGGCCAACGTCCTGACTTTC. Translating gives CASSGIRAAGANVLTF.